Sequencing of this T cell receptor beta chain was carried out in a study of graft-versus-host responses after intestinal transplantation. Only in-frame clones appear in the TCRdb table, and some are missing; sequencing was by immunoSEQ multiplex PCR. The sample has about 40,000 clones; roughly 89% are singletons. This CDR3 contains 15 residues. Trimming shortened V by 5 bases and J by 2 bases, and 15 bases separated the two germline ends. Germline V gene sequence: CDR1 LNHDA, CDR2 SQIVND (reference sequence). A word on this clone: Its specificity is not known.

General study results and limits: Peak GvH clone levels in circulation were associated with early post-transplant HvG declines.

The receptor was isolated from a human patient who received an intestinal transplant, so some T cells may come from the graft donor. The gene calls are TRBV19 and TRBJ2-5; D is unresolved. The specimen comprised PBMCs, sampled roughly 270 days after transplant. The CDR3 DNA sequence: TGTGCCAGTAGTCCCTCACCTCTCGATCAAGAGACCCAGTACTTC. Translation: CASSPSPLDQETQYF. Supplemented by reference TRBV19 and TRBJ2-5, the full variable domain reads DGGITQSPKYLFRKEGQNVTLSCEQNLNHDAMYWYRQDPGQGLRLIYYSQIVNDFQKGDIAEGYSVSREKKESFPLTVTSAQKNPTAFYLCASSPSPLDQETQYFGPGTRLLVL.